The source of this TCR beta chain is a study of Ad26.COV2.S vaccination and SARS-CoV-2 variants. Study findings and constraints: After vaccination, substantial breadth of spike-specific CD8+ and CD4+ responses was reported.

Produced via immunoSEQ multiplex PCR; TCRdb's table is partial and in-frame only. The table shows a few hundred thousand clones, with approximately 89% occurring only once. Treatment here: roughly 18 received Ad26.COV2.S at low or high dose, single or two shots; several received placebo; per-sample allocation not given. Day 63 after the first vaccine or placebo injection was the time point for sampling. To note about this clone: What it recognizes is unknown.

Material: peripheral blood, obtained in a trial of Ad26.COV2.S vaccine versus placebo. This receptor was obtained from a person between 18 and 60 years old who received the Ad26.COV2.S COVID-19 vaccine or a placebo.

The CDR3 sequence is CASSIRDRGSYNEQFF. CDR3 nucleotides: TGTGCCAGTAGTATACGTGACAGGGGCTCCTACAATGAGCAGTTCTTC. This chain joins TRBV19 and TRBJ2-1, with 8 nucleotides matching TRBD1. The CDR3 is made up of 16 amino acids. The J segment lost 0 bases and the V segment lost 2 bases, leaving 3 bases of the junction unmatched. The germline gives CDR1 LNHDA, CDR2 SQIVND (reference sequence). Filled out from reference TRBV19 and TRBJ2-1, the complete variable domain reads DGGITQSPKYLFRKEGQNVTLSCEQNLNHDAMYWYRQDPGQGLRLIYYSQIVNDFQKGDIAEGYSVSREKKESFPLTVTSAQKNPTAFYLCASSIRDRGSYNEQFFGPGTRLTVL.